This TCR beta chain was captured in a study of cytomegalovirus exposure and HLA in healthy donors. The PCR ran on 60 Vbeta and 13 Jbeta primers. Data came from immunoSEQ multiplex PCR; TCRdb stores just in-frame clones and leaves some out. The listing contains 100,000 to 150,000 clones. The CDR3 is 14 amino acids. V dropped 3 bases and J dropped 3 bases, with 13 bases sitting between them. CDR1 and CDR2 (germline): SGHKS, YYEKEE (reference sequence). Sequencing input: PBMCs. V and J are TRBV5-5 and TRBJ2-7; D is perhaps TRBD2 (5 bases). The clonotype comes from a man aged 18 to 30 in good health and CMV-seronegative. CDR3 nucleotide sequence: TGTGCCAGCAGCTGGGTCCCGGGGAGCTACGAGCAGTACTTC. Its protein product is CASSWVPGSYEQYF. The whole variable domain, remainder taken from reference TRBV5-5 and TRBJ2-7, is DAGVTQSPTHLIKTRGQQVTLRCSPISGHKSVSWYQQVLGQGPQFIFQYYEKEERGRGNFPDRFSARQFPNYSSELNVNALLLGDSALYLCASSWVPGSYEQYFGPGTRLTVT.